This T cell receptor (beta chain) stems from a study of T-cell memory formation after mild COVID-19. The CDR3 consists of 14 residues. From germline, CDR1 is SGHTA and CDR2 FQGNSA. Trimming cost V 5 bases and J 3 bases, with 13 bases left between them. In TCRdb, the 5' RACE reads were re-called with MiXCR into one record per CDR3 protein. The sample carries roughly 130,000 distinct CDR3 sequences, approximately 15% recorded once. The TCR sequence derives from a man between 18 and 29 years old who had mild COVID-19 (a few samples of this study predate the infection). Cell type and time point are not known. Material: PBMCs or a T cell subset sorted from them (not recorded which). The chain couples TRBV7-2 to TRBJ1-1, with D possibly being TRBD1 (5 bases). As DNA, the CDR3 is TGTGCCAGCAGCATCGGATGGGGGGACACTGAAGCTTTCTTT. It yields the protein CASSIGWGDTEAFF.